The rows below give T cell receptor beta chains drawn from one sample of a study of blood T cell repertoires in COVID-19. The protocol was immunoSEQ multiplex PCR, while the TCRdb copy is restricted to in-frame clones and leaves out a portion. This sample has almost 70,000 clones; 65% to 85% occur once, and the top ten carry 16%. Sequenced: peripheral blood. The receptors here all came from a man in his 60s with acute or convalescent COVID-19. Both conserved end residues are part of each CDR3. Fields, in order: J gene, clone size, D gene, V gene, CDR3 DNA, CDR3 protein. The D gene is left open where the match is weak. Only part of the rows carry a size: once, few, many, or a class if the clone is expanded.

TRBJ1-1	.	.	TRBV28	TGTGCCAGCAGTTTGGCGAGGAGGAACACTGAAGCTTTCTTT	CASSLARRNTEAFF
TRBJ1-6	.	.	TRBV11-2	TGTGCCAGCAGCCTCAGAGACAGGTCTCTAGCTAATTCACCCCTCCACTTT	CASSLRDRSLANSPLHF
TRBJ1-5	.	.	TRBV19	TGTGCCAGTAGGGAACAGGTTCATCAGCCCCAGCATTTT	CASREQVHQPQHF
TRBJ1-1	once	.	TRBV10-3	TGTGCCATCAGAATAGGGGGGGCCGACACTGAAGCTTTCTTT	CAIRIGGADTEAFF
TRBJ2-3	.	.	TRBV7-8	TGTGCCAGCAGCCCGTCGACTGCCAGTACGCAGTATTTT	CASSPSTASTQYF
TRBJ2-3	few	TRBD2	TRBV9	TGTGCCAGCAGCCGTGTTAGCGGGGGGTTAACAGATACGCAGTATTTT	CASSRVSGGLTDTQYF
TRBJ1-6	.	TRBD1	TRBV18	TGTGCCAGCTCACCGGAGACAGGGGTGGATTCACCCCTCCACTTT	CASSPETGVDSPLHF
TRBJ1-5	once	TRBD1	TRBV6-2/TRBV6-3	TGTGCCAGCAGTTACCCGGGACAGGGGAACAATCAGCCCCAGCATTTT	CASSYPGQGNNQPQHF
TRBJ1-4	.	.	TRBV7-2	TGTGCCAGCACTCTAGGGGCAGGGACTAATGAAAAACTGTTTTTT	CASTLGAGTNEKLFF
TRBJ1-1	.	.	TRBV29-1	TGCAGCGTTGGGAGGGACCACGGGACTGAAGCTTTCTTT	CSVGRDHGTEAFF
TRBJ1-2	.	.	TRBV7-6	TGTGCCAGCAGCTTATCCCCCTCGGGGAGCTACACCTTC	CASSLSPSGSYTF
TRBJ2-7	.	TRBD1	TRBV27	TGTGCCAGCAGTTCAACCGGGGACAGTTCCTACGAGCAGTACTTC	CASSSTGDSSYEQYF
TRBJ1-5	.	TRBD1	TRBV19	TGTGCCAGTAGTATAGCAGGTGGAGGGGGCGGTCAGCCCCAGCATTTT	CASSIAGGGGGQPQHF
TRBJ2-7	few	.	TRBV5-1	TGCGCCAGCAGCTTTGACAGGAGCTCCTACGAGCAGTACTTC	CASSFDRSSYEQYF
TRBJ1-1	few	TRBD1	TRBV2	TGTGCCAGCAGACAGGGGGCTGGGAACTCTGAAGCTTTCTTT	CASRQGAGNSEAFF
TRBJ1-1	.	TRBD1	TRBV5-6	TGTGCCAGCAGCTCGACGACAGGGGTGAACACTGAAGCTTTCTTT	CASSSTTGVNTEAFF
TRBJ2-6	.	.	TRBV27	TGTGCCAGCAGTTTTAGGGGCAGGGTGAACTCTGGGGCCAACGTCCTGACTTTC	CASSFRGRVNSGANVLTF
TRBJ1-3	.	TRBD1	TRBV9	TGTGCCAGCAGCCCACAGGGGGGGGTTGGAAACACCATATATTTT	CASSPQGGVGNTIYF
TRBJ2-3	.	.	TRBV6-5	TGTGCCAGCAGTTTAGGAAGGGGCGCAGATACGCAGTATTTT	CASSLGRGADTQYF
TRBJ1-5	.	.	TRBV19	TGTGCCACAACGGGGGTGGTTAGCAATCAGCCCCAGCATTTT	CATTGVVSNQPQHF
TRBJ2-7	.	.	TRBV3-1/TRBV3-2	TGTGCCAGCAGCCAAGATCCAGGGCTCCTCTACGAGCAGTACTTC	CASSQDPGLLYEQYF
TRBJ1-4	.	TRBD1	TRBV18	TGTGCCAGCTCAGCGACAGGGGCTAATGAAAAACTGTTTTTT	CASSATGANEKLFF
TRBJ2-7	.	TRBD1	TRBV5-1	TGCGCCAGCAGCTCGGACGGACAGGTTCCGTACTTC	CASSSDGQVPYF
TRBJ1-6	.	.	TRBV9	TGTGCCAGCAGCGTAGGTGTGAGCTCCTATAATTCACCCCTCCACTTT	CASSVGVSSYNSPLHF
TRBJ1-1	.	TRBD1	TRBV6-2/TRBV6-3	TGTGCCAGCAGTTGGGACAGGGTTACTGAAGCTTTCTTT	CASSWDRVTEAFF
TRBJ2-3	.	TRBD1	TRBV7-2	TGTGCCAGCAGGCCAGGACAGGGGTGGACAGATACGCAGTATTTT	CASRPGQGWTDTQYF
TRBJ2-2	many	TRBD1	TRBV5-6	TGTGCCAGCAGCGGCGGGACAGGGGGCCGGGAGCTGTTTTTT	CASSGGTGGRELFF
TRBJ2-2	few	TRBD1	TRBV13	TGTGCCAGCAGCTCCGGAGAGGGGGCAGACACCGGGGAGCTGTTTTTT	CASSSGEGADTGELFF
TRBJ1-2	.	TRBD1	TRBV2	TGTGCCAGCATTGGGACAGGGGTGTCGGGCTACACCTTC	CASIGTGVSGYTF